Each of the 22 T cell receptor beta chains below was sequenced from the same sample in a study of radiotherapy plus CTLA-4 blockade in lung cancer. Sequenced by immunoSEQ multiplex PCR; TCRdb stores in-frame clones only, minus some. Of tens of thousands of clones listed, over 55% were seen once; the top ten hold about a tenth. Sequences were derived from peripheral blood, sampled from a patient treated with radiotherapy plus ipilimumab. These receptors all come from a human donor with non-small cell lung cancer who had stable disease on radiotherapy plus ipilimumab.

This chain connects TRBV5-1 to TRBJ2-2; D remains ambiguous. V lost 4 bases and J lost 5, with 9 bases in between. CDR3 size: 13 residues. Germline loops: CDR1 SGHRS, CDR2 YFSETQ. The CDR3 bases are TGCGCCAGCAGCGTGGAGAGGACCGGGGAGCTGTTTTTT. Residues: CASSVERTGELFF.

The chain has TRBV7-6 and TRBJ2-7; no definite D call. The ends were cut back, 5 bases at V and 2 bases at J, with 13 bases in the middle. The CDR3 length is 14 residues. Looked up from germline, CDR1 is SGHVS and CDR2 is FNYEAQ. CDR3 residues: CASSPRKGAYEQYF. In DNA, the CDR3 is TGTGCCAGCAGCCCGAGGAAAGGCGCCTACGAGCAGTACTTC.

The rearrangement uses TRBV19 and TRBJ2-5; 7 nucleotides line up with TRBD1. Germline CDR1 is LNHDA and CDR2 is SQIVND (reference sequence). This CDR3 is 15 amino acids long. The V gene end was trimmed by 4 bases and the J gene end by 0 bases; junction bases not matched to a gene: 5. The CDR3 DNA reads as TGTGCCAGTAGTACCCAGACAGGGTACCAAGAGACCCAGTACTTC. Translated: CASSTQTGYQETQYF.

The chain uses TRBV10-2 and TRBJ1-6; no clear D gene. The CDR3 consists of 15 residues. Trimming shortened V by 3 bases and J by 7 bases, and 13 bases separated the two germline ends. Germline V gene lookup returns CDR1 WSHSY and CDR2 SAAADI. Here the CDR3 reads CASSDGRQWNSPLHF. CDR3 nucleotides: TGCGCCAGCAGTGACGGCAGGCAGTGGAATTCACCCCTCCACTTT.

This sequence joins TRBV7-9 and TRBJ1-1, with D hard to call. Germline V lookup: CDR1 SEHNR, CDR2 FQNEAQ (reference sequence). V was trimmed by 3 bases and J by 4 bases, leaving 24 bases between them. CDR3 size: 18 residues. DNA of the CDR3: TGTGCCAGCAGCTTCCTGACTCCTACCCCCTACCTGAGCACTGAAGCTTTCTTT. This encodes CASSFLTPTPYLSTEAFF.

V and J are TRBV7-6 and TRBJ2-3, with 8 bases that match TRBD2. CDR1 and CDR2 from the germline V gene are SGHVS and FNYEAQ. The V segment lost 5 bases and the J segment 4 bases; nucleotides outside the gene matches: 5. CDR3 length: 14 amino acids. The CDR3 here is CASSSRGGADTQYF. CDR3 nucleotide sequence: TGTGCCAGCAGCAGTCGGGGGGGAGCAGATACGCAGTATTTT.

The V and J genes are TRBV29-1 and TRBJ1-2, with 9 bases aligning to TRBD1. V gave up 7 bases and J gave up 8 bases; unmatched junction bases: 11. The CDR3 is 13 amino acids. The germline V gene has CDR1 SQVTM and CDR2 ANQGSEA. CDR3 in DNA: TGCAGCGATAAGAGGGACAGGGCGTGGGGCTACACCTTC. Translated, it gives CSDKRDRAWGYTF.

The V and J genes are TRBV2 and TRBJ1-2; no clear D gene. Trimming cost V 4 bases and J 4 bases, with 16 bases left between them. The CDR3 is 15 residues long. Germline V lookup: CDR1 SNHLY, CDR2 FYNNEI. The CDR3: CASSVLSSVTYGYTF. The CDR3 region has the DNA TGTGCCAGCAGTGTTCTCAGTTCAGTCACCTATGGCTACACCTTC.

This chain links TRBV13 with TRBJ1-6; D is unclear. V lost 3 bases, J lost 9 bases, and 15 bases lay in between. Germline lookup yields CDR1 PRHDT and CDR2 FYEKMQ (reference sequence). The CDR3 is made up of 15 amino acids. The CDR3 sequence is CASSFGEAPSSPLHF. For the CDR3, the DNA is TGTGCCAGCAGCTTCGGGGAGGCGCCGAGTTCACCCCTCCACTTT.

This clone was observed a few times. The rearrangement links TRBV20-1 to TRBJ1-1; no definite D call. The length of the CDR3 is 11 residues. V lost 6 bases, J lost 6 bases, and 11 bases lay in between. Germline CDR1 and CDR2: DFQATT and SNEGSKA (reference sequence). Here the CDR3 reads CSALAVPEAFF. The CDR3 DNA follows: TGCAGTGCCCTGGCGGTACCTGAAGCTTTCTTT.

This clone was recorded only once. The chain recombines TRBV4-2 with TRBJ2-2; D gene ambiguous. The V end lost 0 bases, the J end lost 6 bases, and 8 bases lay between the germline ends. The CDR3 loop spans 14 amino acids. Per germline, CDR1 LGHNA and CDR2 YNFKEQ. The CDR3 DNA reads TGTGCCAGCAGCCAAGATTCCCCAGCCGGGGAGCTGTTTTTT. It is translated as CASSQDSPAGELFF.

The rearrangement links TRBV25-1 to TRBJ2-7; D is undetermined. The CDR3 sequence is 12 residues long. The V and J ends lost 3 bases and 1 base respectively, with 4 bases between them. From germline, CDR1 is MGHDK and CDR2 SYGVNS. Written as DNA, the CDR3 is TGTGCCAGCAGTGACAGGTCCTACGAGCAGTACTTC. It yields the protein CASSDRSYEQYF.

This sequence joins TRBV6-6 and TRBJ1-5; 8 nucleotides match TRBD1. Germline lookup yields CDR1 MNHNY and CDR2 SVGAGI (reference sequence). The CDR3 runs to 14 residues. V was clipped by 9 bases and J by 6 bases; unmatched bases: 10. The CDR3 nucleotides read TGTGCCAGTGACCGGACAGGGACTGGTCAGCCCCAGCATTTT. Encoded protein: CASDRTGTGQPQHF.

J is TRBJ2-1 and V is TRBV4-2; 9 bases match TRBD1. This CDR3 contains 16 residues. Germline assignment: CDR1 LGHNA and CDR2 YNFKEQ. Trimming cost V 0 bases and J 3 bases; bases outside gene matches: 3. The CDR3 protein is CASSQDWTGDYNEQFF. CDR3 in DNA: TGTGCCAGCAGCCAAGACTGGACAGGGGACTACAATGAGCAGTTCTTC.

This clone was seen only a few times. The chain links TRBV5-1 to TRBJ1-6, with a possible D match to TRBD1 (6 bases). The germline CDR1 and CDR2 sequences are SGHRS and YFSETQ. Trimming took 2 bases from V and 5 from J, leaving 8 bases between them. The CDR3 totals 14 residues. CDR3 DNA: TGCGCCAGCAGCTTCAGGGGTGATAATTCACCCCTCCACTTT. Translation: CASSFRGDNSPLHF.

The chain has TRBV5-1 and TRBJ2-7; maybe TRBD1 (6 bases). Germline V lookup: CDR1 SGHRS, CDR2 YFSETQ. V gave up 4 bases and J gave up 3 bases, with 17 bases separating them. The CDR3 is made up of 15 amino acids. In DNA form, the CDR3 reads TGCGCCAGCAGCCTTCTAGGACAGCCATACTACGAGCAGTACTTC. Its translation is CASSLLGQPYYEQYF.

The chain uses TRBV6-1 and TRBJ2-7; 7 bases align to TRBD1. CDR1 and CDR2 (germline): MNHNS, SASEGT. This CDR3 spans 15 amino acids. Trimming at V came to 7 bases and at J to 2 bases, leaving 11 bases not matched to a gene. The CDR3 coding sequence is TGTGCCAGCATCTCACAGGGGATTGGGGCCTACGAGCAGTACTTC. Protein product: CASISQGIGAYEQYF.

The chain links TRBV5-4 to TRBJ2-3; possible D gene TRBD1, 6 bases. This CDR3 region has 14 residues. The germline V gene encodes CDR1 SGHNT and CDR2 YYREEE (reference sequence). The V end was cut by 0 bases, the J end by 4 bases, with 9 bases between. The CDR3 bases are TGTGCCAGCAGCTTGGTGGGGGCCTCAGATACGCAGTATTTT. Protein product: CASSLVGASDTQYF.

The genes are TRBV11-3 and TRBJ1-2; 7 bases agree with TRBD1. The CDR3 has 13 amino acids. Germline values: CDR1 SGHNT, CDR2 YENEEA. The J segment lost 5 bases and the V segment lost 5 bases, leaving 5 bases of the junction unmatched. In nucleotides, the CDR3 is TGTGCCAGCAGCCCAGGGACAGATTATGGCTACACCTTC. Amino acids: CASSPGTDYGYTF.

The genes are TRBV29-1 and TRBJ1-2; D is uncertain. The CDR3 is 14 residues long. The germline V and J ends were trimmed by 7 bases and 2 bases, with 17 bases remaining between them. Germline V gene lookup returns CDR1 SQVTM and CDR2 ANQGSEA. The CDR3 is CSARSPGENYGYTF. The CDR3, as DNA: TGCAGCGCTAGGTCCCCGGGAGAGAACTATGGCTACACCTTC.

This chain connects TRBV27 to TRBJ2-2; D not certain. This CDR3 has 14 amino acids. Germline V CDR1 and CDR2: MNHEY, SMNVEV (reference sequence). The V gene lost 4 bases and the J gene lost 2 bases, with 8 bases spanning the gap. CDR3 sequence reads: CASSSYRNTGELFF. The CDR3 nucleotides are TGTGCCAGCAGTTCATACAGAAACACCGGGGAGCTGTTTTTT.

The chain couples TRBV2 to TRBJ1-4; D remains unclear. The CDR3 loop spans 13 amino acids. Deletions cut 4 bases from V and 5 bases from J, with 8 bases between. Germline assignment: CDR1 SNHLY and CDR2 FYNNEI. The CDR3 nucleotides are TGTGCCAGCAGTGGCGACTGGAATGAAAAACTGTTTTTT. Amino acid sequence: CASSGDWNEKLFF.